Shown below are 3 T cell receptor beta chains from a single sample sequenced in a study of blood T cell repertoires in COVID-19. Some clones are missing from TCRdb's copy, which holds only in-frame ones; the method was immunoSEQ multiplex PCR. This table holds around 40,000 clones, around 87% found once. Sequenced material: peripheral blood. These receptors originate from a man aged 30 to 45 with active or convalescent COVID-19.

The chain links TRBV20-1 to TRBJ2-1; 7 nucleotides line up with TRBD2. The germline CDR1 and CDR2 sequences are DFQATT and SNEGSKA (reference sequence). The length of the CDR3 is 11 residues. V shed 5 bases, J shed 14 bases, and the junction held 9 bases outside the gene matches. The CDR3 nucleotides read TGCAGTGCTCCCGGGGCCCGGGGGGAGTTCTTC. Its translation is CSAPGARGEFF.

This clone was detected once. The CDR3 DNA is TGTGCCAGCAGTAAATTCGGGACAGGGGGCGAACGTAGCAATCAGCCCCAGCATTTT. It is translated as CASSKFGTGGERSNQPQHF. The rearrangement uses TRBV6-2 or TRBV6-3 and TRBJ1-5, with 12 bases matching TRBD1. V shed 5 bases and J 0 bases; nucleotides not matched to a gene: 11. Per germline, CDR1 MNHEY and CDR2 SVGEGT. The CDR3 is 19 amino acids.

V gene TRBV19 combines with J gene TRBJ2-3; 10 bases are shared with TRBD2. Germline V gene data show CDR1 as LNHDA and CDR2 as SQIVND (reference sequence). V shed 5 bases and J 5 bases; nucleotides not matched to a gene: 7. There are 15 residues in the CDR3. CDR3 sequence (DNA): TGTGCCAGTAGTCCCCGGACTAGCGGAAGAGATACGCAGTATTTT. This gives the protein CASSPRTSGRDTQYF.